These 27 T cell receptor beta chains were sequenced from one sample in a study of cytomegalovirus exposure and HLA in healthy donors. Profiled with immunoSEQ multiplex PCR; TCRdb holds only in-frame clones, not every one. Of around 150,000 clones in the sample, approximately 96% were seen once. Sequencing input: PBMCs. The receptors here all came from a woman under 30 in good health and CMV-seronegative.

CDR3 in DNA: TGTGCCAGCAGTCCCCTGCTTAGTTTGGAGACCCAGTACTTC. This encodes CASSPLLSLETQYF. This chain uses TRBV27 with TRBJ2-5; D is ambiguous. Germline CDR1 and CDR2: MNHEY and SMNVEV (reference sequence). The CDR3 is 14 residues long. Between the trimmed V and J ends, which lost 5 bases and 5 bases, there was a span of 15 bases.

The rearrangement links TRBV9 to TRBJ2-2; 7 bases align to TRBD1. This CDR3 region has 17 residues. The germline gives CDR1 SGDLS, CDR2 YYNGEE. Trimming took 4 bases from V and 0 from J; bases not matched to a gene: 9. The CDR3 sequence: CASSPLARGTNTGELFF. In DNA, the CDR3 is TGTGCCAGCAGCCCGTTGGCCAGGGGGACGAACACCGGGGAGCTGTTTTTT.

The gene calls are TRBV6-5 and TRBJ2-3, with a tentative D call TRBD2 (6 bases). The V end lost 2 bases, the J end lost 8 bases, and 20 bases lay between the germline ends. Germline V gives CDR1 MNHEY, CDR2 SVGAGI. CDR3 size: 16 residues. The CDR3 DNA is TGTGCCAGCAGTTACATGGCCGGGGACCAGGGAGGTACGCAGTATTTT. Translated, it gives CASSYMAGDQGGTQYF.

The chain carries TRBV5-1 and TRBJ2-1, with D maybe TRBD2 (7 bases). The CDR3 totals 16 residues. The germline V and J ends were trimmed by 5 bases and 0 bases, with 15 bases remaining between them. Germline values: CDR1 SGHRS, CDR2 YFSETQ. CDR3 nucleotides: TGCGCCAGCAGTTTTGATGGGGGGGCCTCCTACAATGAGCAGTTCTTC. Amino acid sequence: CASSFDGGASYNEQFF.

The chain recombines TRBV6-6 with TRBJ1-4, with TRBD1 identical over 9 bases. The ends lost 10 bases at V and 7 bases at J; junction bases unmatched: 4. This CDR3 region has 12 residues. Germline CDR1 and CDR2: MNHNY and SVGAGI (reference sequence). CDR3 nucleotides: TGTGCCACCGGGACAGGGTTTGAAAAACTGTTTTTT. Its translation: CATGTGFEKLFF.

The chain links TRBV4-1 to TRBJ1-5, with D possibly being TRBD1 (5 bases). Germline V gene data show CDR1 as MGHRA and CDR2 as YSYEKL. The CDR3 is made up of 17 amino acids. Trimming stripped 0 bases from V and 4 bases from J, with 16 bases between. Written as DNA, the CDR3 is TGCGCCAGCAGCCAAGAAGCCCTGACAGCCTCAAATCAGCCCCAGCATTTT. Translating gives CASSQEALTASNQPQHF.

The rearrangement links TRBV6-1 to TRBJ1-2; 9 bases fit TRBD1. The CDR3 consists of 15 residues. Germline assignment: CDR1 MNHNS and CDR2 SASEGT. V lost 6 bases, J lost 0 bases, and 5 bases stayed unmatched. The CDR3 DNA sequence: TGTGCCAGCAGCGTACAGGGGGCTGCTAACTATGGCTACACCTTC. Protein: CASSVQGAANYGYTF.

The chain joins TRBV7-9 to TRBJ2-7; 9 nucleotides match TRBD1. The germline V gene encodes CDR1 SEHNR and CDR2 FQNEAQ (reference sequence). Trimming took 4 bases from V and 4 from J; bases not matched to a gene: 8. The CDR3 is 15 residues long. CDR3 region: CASSSGQGTIYEQYF. The CDR3 region has the DNA TGTGCCAGCAGCTCAGGACAGGGGACAATATACGAGCAGTACTTC.

The V call is TRBV27, the J call TRBJ2-1; no reliable D call. The CDR3 extends over 11 amino acids. The germline gives CDR1 MNHEY, CDR2 SMNVEV (reference sequence). V was pared by 7 bases and J by 9 bases, with 10 bases between. The CDR3 DNA reads as TGTGCCAGCAAGCTTTACGGTGAGCAGTTCTTC. As protein: CASKLYGEQFF.

This clone was seen once. J is TRBJ2-1 and V is TRBV9; weak D call: TRBD2 (7 bases). The CDR3 covers 16 residues. Trimming removed 0 bases at V and 7 bases at J, with 17 bases between. Germline assignment: CDR1 SGDLS and CDR2 YYNGEE. This CDR3 is CASSVVSGGGANEQFF. The CDR3 region has the DNA TGTGCCAGCAGCGTAGTTTCAGGAGGGGGGGCGAATGAGCAGTTCTTC.

This chain links TRBV5-4 with TRBJ2-3; weak D call: TRBD2 (6 bases). The V end was cut by 0 bases, the J end by 2 bases, with 10 bases between. This CDR3 contains 15 residues. Per the germline V gene, CDR1 is SGHNT and CDR2 is YYREEE (reference sequence). The CDR3 region is CASSLVQRATDTQYF. The CDR3 nucleotides read TGTGCCAGCAGCTTGGTTCAGCGGGCCACAGATACGCAGTATTTT.

The genes are TRBV11-2 and TRBJ2-1; TRBD1 matches at 9 bases. J was trimmed by 7 bases and V by 4 bases; bases with no gene match: 11. CDR1 and CDR2 (germline): SGHAT, FQNNGV. This CDR3 is 16 amino acids long. CDR3 amino acids: CASSSHRGRSYNEQFF. The DNA of the CDR3 is TGTGCCAGCAGCTCTCACAGGGGGCGGTCGTATAATGAGCAGTTCTTC.

V gene TRBV11-3 combines with J gene TRBJ2-5; TRBD2 aligns across 8 bases. The ends lost 6 bases at V and 2 bases at J; junction bases unmatched: 5. Germline loops: CDR1 SGHNT, CDR2 YENEEA. The CDR3 is made up of 14 amino acids. CDR3 residues: CASSRRGEQETQYF. CDR3 sequence (DNA): TGTGCCAGCAGTAGGCGGGGGGAGCAAGAGACCCAGTACTTC.

The V gene is TRBV5-1, the J gene TRBJ2-7; 9 positions agree with TRBD1. With V trimmed by 0 bases and J by 6 bases, 4 bases remained unmatched. The germline V gene encodes CDR1 SGHRS and CDR2 YFSETQ. The CDR3 runs 14 residues. The CDR3 DNA reads as TGCGCCAGCAGCTTGGGGACAGGGGAGATCGAGCAGTACTTC. This sequence encodes CASSLGTGEIEQYF.

The chain recombines TRBV5-5 with TRBJ2-7; 14 bases are a match to TRBD2. With V trimmed by 4 bases and J by 6 bases, 6 bases remained unmatched. CDR3 length: 15 residues. Germline V gene data show CDR1 as SGHKS and CDR2 as YYEKEE (reference sequence). CDR3 region: CASSPGTSGGGEQYF. The CDR3 DNA reads as TGTGCCAGCAGCCCCGGGACTAGCGGGGGCGGCGAGCAGTACTTC.

The chain links TRBV27 to TRBJ2-3; D perhaps matches TRBD2 (6 bases). The CDR3 is 15 amino acids. Per germline, CDR1 MNHEY and CDR2 SMNVEV (reference sequence). V dropped 8 bases and J dropped 3 bases, with 18 bases sitting between them. CDR3 coding DNA: TGTGCCAGCCGATCCGGAGGGGCCGGTACAGATACGCAGTATTTT. This gives the protein CASRSGGAGTDTQYF.

The chain uses TRBV6-1 and TRBJ2-1, with TRBD2 matching 9 bases. The CDR3 consists of 16 residues. The V gene end was trimmed by 4 bases and the J gene end by 2 bases; junction bases not matched to a gene: 6. Germline V CDR1 and CDR2: MNHNS, SASEGT. CDR3 amino acids: CASSGLLAGTYNEQFF. CDR3 DNA sequence: TGTGCCAGCAGTGGGCTTCTAGCGGGGACCTACAATGAGCAGTTCTTC.

The chain links TRBV18 to TRBJ2-2; no reliable D call. This CDR3 is built from 16 residues. The V gene lost 3 bases and the J gene lost 2 bases, with 13 bases spanning the gap. Germline CDR1 and CDR2: KGHSH and LQKENI. The CDR3 sequence: CASSPLLLPNTGELFF. The CDR3 coding sequence is TGTGCCAGCTCACCCCTTTTACTACCTAACACCGGGGAGCTGTTTTTT.

J is TRBJ2-1 and V is TRBV18; 14 bases map to TRBD2. J lost 9 bases, V lost 3 bases, and 1 base had no gene match. The germline V gene encodes CDR1 KGHSH and CDR2 LQKENI. This CDR3 spans 14 amino acids. The CDR3 protein is CASSPGTSGGEQFF. CDR3 bases: TGTGCCAGCTCACCGGGGACTAGCGGGGGTGAGCAGTTCTTC. The full variable domain, rest sourced from reference TRBV18 and TRBJ2-1, is NAGVMQNPRHLVRRRGQEARLRCSPMKGHSHVYWYRQLPEEGLKFMVYLQKENIIDESGMPKERFSAEFPKEGPSILRIQQVVRGDSAAYFCASSPGTSGGEQFFGPGTRLTVL.

This chain links TRBV13 with TRBJ2-7; D is possibly TRBD1 (6 bases). The germline V gene encodes CDR1 PRHDT and CDR2 FYEKMQ (reference sequence). Trimming cost V 3 bases and J 4 bases, with 10 bases left between them. This CDR3 contains 13 residues. The CDR3 here is CASSLGALYEQYF. The CDR3 DNA is TGTGCCAGCAGCTTGGGGGCGTTATACGAGCAGTACTTC.

As DNA, the CDR3 is TGTGCCAGCAGTTTATGGGGCGGGAGCCCCAATGAGCAGTTCTTC. This gives the protein CASSLWGGSPNEQFF. This rearrangement joins TRBV27 to TRBJ2-1, with 7 bases that match TRBD2. The CDR3 covers 15 residues. Germline trimming cut 1 base from V and 6 bases from J; bases unmatched to any gene: 6. Germline values: CDR1 MNHEY, CDR2 SMNVEV (reference sequence).

The J gene is TRBJ1-1, the V gene TRBV29-1; no clear D. CDR1 is SQVTM, CDR2 ANQGSEA, per germline. V was clipped by 4 bases and J by 3 bases, with 6 bases between them. This CDR3 comprises 11 residues. The CDR3 DNA sequence: TGCAGCGTTGTCACACACACTGAAGCTTTCTTT. Translating gives CSVVTHTEAFF.

This clone was observed once. This rearrangement joins TRBV7-6 to TRBJ1-1; no definite D call. The CDR3 length is 13 residues. V lost 5 bases to trimming and J lost 1 base, with 8 bases between them. CDR1 SGHVS and CDR2 FNYEAQ come from the germline V gene. The DNA for the CDR3 is TGTGCCAGCAGCACCACAGAGAACACTGAAGCTTTCTTT. Its protein is CASSTTENTEAFF.

V is TRBV15 and J is TRBJ2-7; 8 bases map to TRBD1. Germline lookup yields CDR1 LNHNV and CDR2 YYDKDF (reference sequence). J was trimmed by 5 bases and V by 4 bases; bases with no gene match: 10. This CDR3 contains 15 residues. DNA for the CDR3: TGTGCCACCAGCACCACCAGGGGGCAGAGGAACGAGCAGTACTTC. Amino acid sequence: CATSTTRGQRNEQYF. The full variable domain, in which reference TRBV15 and TRBJ2-7 provide the parts outside the CDR3, is DAMVIQNPRYQVTQFGKPVTLSCSQTLNHNVMYWYQQKSSQAPKLLFHYYDKDFNNEADTPDNFQSRRPNTSFCFLDIRSPGLGDTAMYLCATSTTRGQRNEQYFGPGTRLTVT.

CDR3 in amino acids: CASSINRDNEQFF. The CDR3 region has the DNA TGTGCCAGCAGCATCAACCGGGACAATGAGCAGTTCTTC. The J gene is TRBJ2-1, the V gene TRBV7-2; the D is unclear. The length of the CDR3 is 13 residues. Trimming cost V 5 bases and J 5 bases, with 10 bases left between them. Per the germline V gene, CDR1 is SGHTA and CDR2 is FQGNSA. The full variable domain, rest sourced from reference TRBV7-2 and TRBJ2-1, is GAGVSQSPSNKVTEKGKDVELRCDPISGHTALYWYRQSLGQGLEFLIYFQGNSAPDKSGLPSDRFSAERTGGSVSTLTIQRTQQEDSAVYLCASSINRDNEQFFGPGTRLTVL.

This rearrangement joins TRBV19 to TRBJ2-3; a weak D match, TRBD1 (5 bases). V lost 1 base and J 1 base, leaving 9 bases between the germline ends. This CDR3 comprises 15 residues. The germline CDR1 and CDR2 sequences are LNHDA and SQIVND (reference sequence). The CDR3: CASSIGGAGTDTQYF. CDR3 bases: TGTGCCAGTAGTATAGGGGGCGCGGGCACAGATACGCAGTATTTT.

CDR3 in amino acids: CASSPASGQYNSPLHF. CDR3 in DNA: TGTGCCAGTAGTCCCGCCTCGGGACAGTATAATTCACCCCTCCACTTT. The gene calls are TRBV19 and TRBJ1-6; 7 bases agree with TRBD1. Germline V gene data show CDR1 as LNHDA and CDR2 as SQIVND (reference sequence). The V and J ends lost 5 bases and 4 bases, in that order; junction bases with no gene match: 8. The CDR3 extends over 16 amino acids. Looking up the rest from reference TRBV19 and TRBJ1-6 gives the full variable domain: DGGITQSPKYLFRKEGQNVTLSCEQNLNHDAMYWYRQDPGQGLRLIYYSQIVNDFQKGDIAEGYSVSREKKESFPLTVTSAQKNPTAFYLCASSPASGQYNSPLHFGNGTRLTVT.